Below are 20 T cell receptor beta chains sequenced from a single sample in a study of blood T cell repertoires in COVID-19. The table came from immunoSEQ multiplex PCR; TCRdb's copy has only in-frame clones and leaves some out. Of under 200,000 clones detected, around 90% appear once; the ten largest clones hold approximately 0.48%. Input material: peripheral blood. All receptors derive from a man in his fifties with acute or convalescent COVID-19.

The chain employs TRBV2 and TRBJ2-5, with 10 bases lining up with TRBD1. CDR1 is SNHLY and CDR2 is FYNNEI in the germline V gene. J was trimmed by 1 base and V by 6 bases; bases with no gene match: 5. There are 15 residues in the CDR3. CDR3 nucleotides: TGTGCCAGCAGGGACAGGGGGGATCGCCAAGAGACCCAGTACTTC. It yields the protein CASRDRGDRQETQYF.

The chain employs TRBV28 and TRBJ1-2; 10 nucleotides match TRBD1. Germline V gene lookup returns CDR1 MDHEN and CDR2 SYDVKM. J gave up 7 bases and V 5 bases, and 4 bases lay outside the gene matches. The CDR3 is made up of 13 amino acids. The CDR3 coding sequence is TGTGCCAGCAGTCAGGACAGGGGGTTTGGCTACACCTTC. Protein sequence: CASSQDRGFGYTF.

This clone was detected a few times. The CDR3: CASSDAGSNQPQHF. CDR3 nucleotide sequence: TGTGCCAGCTCCGATGCGGGTAGCAATCAGCCCCAGCATTTT. The chain uses TRBV18 and TRBJ1-5; D is uncertain. The CDR3 totals 14 residues. The V gene lost 6 bases and the J gene lost 0 bases, with 9 bases spanning the gap. Germline assignment: CDR1 KGHSH and CDR2 LQKENI.

This clone has a single count. The rearrangement joins TRBV6-1 to TRBJ2-2, with 14 bases that match TRBD2. The V segment lost 2 bases and the J segment 6 bases; nucleotides outside the gene matches: 2. From germline, CDR1 is MNHNS and CDR2 SASEGT. This CDR3 comprises 16 residues. For the CDR3, the DNA is TGTGCCAGCAGTGAATGGGGACTAGCGGGAGCCGGGGAGCTGTTTTTT. It encodes CASSEWGLAGAGELFF.

The J gene is TRBJ1-5, the V gene TRBV5-6, with 8 positions matching TRBD1. V was clipped by 4 bases and J by 9 bases; unmatched bases: 6. The CDR3 consists of 13 residues. CDR1 is SGHDT and CDR2 is YYEEEE in the germline V gene. The CDR3 spells CASSDRGFGPQHF. CDR3 coding DNA: TGTGCCAGCAGCGACAGGGGTTTTGGGCCCCAGCATTTT.

The CDR3 coding sequence is TGTGCCAGTAGTGTGCGGCGAACTGAAGCTTTCTTT. Translation gives CASSVRRTEAFF. J is TRBJ1-1 and V is TRBV19; D is ambiguous. CDR1 LNHDA and CDR2 SQIVND come from the germline V gene (reference sequence). Deletions cut 5 bases from V and 5 bases from J, with 9 bases between. CDR3 length: 12 amino acids.

The chain recombines TRBV5-1 with TRBJ1-4, with a weak D call TRBD1 (6 bases). Germline lookup yields CDR1 SGHRS and CDR2 YFSETQ. V shed 0 bases and J shed 7 bases, with 10 bases lying between them. This CDR3 is 14 amino acids long. CDR3 loop: CASSLEAGAEKLFF. DNA for the CDR3: TGCGCCAGCAGCTTGGAGGCAGGGGCTGAAAAACTGTTTTTT.

This clone turned up a few times. The rearrangement links TRBV5-1 to TRBJ1-1; D is ambiguous. The CDR3 is made up of 12 amino acids. Germline CDR1 SGHRS, CDR2 YFSETQ. Trimming cost V 2 bases and J 7 bases, with 9 bases left between them. This CDR3 reads CASSFMGYEAFF. The CDR3 nucleotides read TGCGCCAGCAGCTTTATGGGCTATGAAGCTTTCTTT. Full variable domain (missing parts from reference TRBV5-1 and TRBJ1-1): KAGVTQTPRYLIKTRGQQVTLSCSPISGHRSVSWYQQTPGQGLQFLFEYFSETQRNKGNFPGRFSGRQFSNSRSEMNVSTLELGDSALYLCASSFMGYEAFFGQGTRLTVV.

The chain uses TRBV23-1 and TRBJ1-6, with no clear D. TRBV23-1 has ORF status, its function being uncertain. This CDR3 contains 19 residues. The V gene lost 0 bases and the J gene lost 9 bases, with 24 bases spanning the gap. DNA of the CDR3: TGCGCCAGCAGTCAATCGAATCCCCCGATATGGAGGGTATCTTCACCCCTCCACTTT. Translated, it gives CASSQSNPPIWRVSSPLHF.

V usage is TRBV6-5 and J usage is TRBJ2-2, with a weak D call TRBD2 (6 bases). The CDR3 consists of 15 residues. Germline loops: CDR1 MNHEY, CDR2 SVGAGI. Deletions cut 5 bases from V and 2 bases from J, with 12 bases between. In nucleotides, the CDR3 is TGTGCCAGCAGTAAGAGGGAGGATAACACCGGGGAGCTGTTTTTT. It specifies CASSKREDNTGELFF.

The V call is TRBV9, the J call TRBJ2-2, with D perhaps matching TRBD2 (6 bases). Per the germline V gene, CDR1 is SGDLS and CDR2 is YYNGEE. The length of the CDR3 is 15 residues. The V gene lost 4 bases and the J gene lost 1 base, with 11 bases spanning the gap. The CDR3 spells CASSLRGRNTGELFF. DNA for the CDR3: TGTGCCAGCAGCCTACGGGGGAGGAACACCGGGGAGCTGTTTTTT.

This clone was seen only a few times. This sequence joins TRBV30 and TRBJ1-5, with 7 positions matching TRBD1. V was clipped by 7 bases and J by 2 bases; unmatched bases: 8. CDR3 length equals 14 residues. Looked up from germline, CDR1 is GTSNPN and CDR2 is SVGIG (reference sequence). CDR3 DNA: TGTGCCTCTTCCCCAGGGGGTGGCAATCAGCCCCAGCATTTT. The encoded protein is CASSPGGGNQPQHF.

The V call is TRBV11-2, the J call TRBJ2-7; TRBD1 aligns across 9 bases. Germline V gene sequence: CDR1 SGHAT, CDR2 FQNNGV. This CDR3 contains 14 residues. V trimming: 3 bases; J trimming: 4 bases; junction bases outside the gene matches: 4. The CDR3 loop is CASSFGTGSYEQYV. DNA of the CDR3: TGTGCCAGCAGCTTCGGGACAGGGTCATACGAGCAGTACGTC.

The chain is built from TRBV4-1 and TRBJ2-1, with D possibly TRBD2 on 5 matching bases. V dropped 0 bases and J dropped 7 bases, with 19 bases sitting between them. Germline CDR1 reads MGHRA; CDR2 reads YSYEKL. The CDR3 contains 17 residues. CDR3 residues: CASSQDQYSNRGNEQFF. For the CDR3, the DNA is TGCGCCAGCAGCCAAGATCAGTACTCCAATCGGGGAAATGAGCAGTTCTTC.

A remark on this clone: One end of the junction varies from germline; a read error may be responsible. The chain employs TRBV6-6 and TRBJ1-4; a weak D match, TRBD1 (6 bases). The germline CDR1 and CDR2 sequences are MNHNY and SVGAGI (reference sequence). This CDR3 comprises 13 residues. The CDR3 loop reads CASRAGAKEKLFF. The CDR3 DNA follows: TGTGCCAGCAGGGCGGGGGCTAAGGAAAAACTGTTTTTT.

The chain uses TRBV9 and TRBJ2-3; TRBD2 agrees at 14 bases. The CDR3 sequence is 16 residues long. V shed 4 bases and J 7 bases; nucleotides not matched to a gene: 8. Germline values: CDR1 SGDLS, CDR2 YYNGEE. CDR3 in DNA: TGTGCCAGCAGCTTCCGGACTAGCGGGGGGAGAAATACGCAGTATTTT. Residues: CASSFRTSGGRNTQYF.

The V and J genes are TRBV11-2 and TRBJ2-4; no definite D call. V lost 4 bases and J 10 bases, leaving 14 bases between the germline ends. The CDR3 extends over 13 amino acids. Per germline, CDR1 SGHAT and CDR2 FQNNGV. CDR3 DNA sequence: TGTGCCAGCAGCTCAGATACTTGGGCTATTCAGTACTTC. Translated, it gives CASSSDTWAIQYF.

J is TRBJ2-3 and V is TRBV27; TRBD1 aligns across 9 bases. J was trimmed by 1 base and V by 2 bases; bases with no gene match: 4. The CDR3 is 16 amino acids. The germline V gene has CDR1 MNHEY and CDR2 SMNVEV (reference sequence). The CDR3 coding sequence is TGTGCCAGCAGTTTACGCCGGACAGGGGGCACAGATACGCAGTATTTT. Its translation is CASSLRRTGGTDTQYF.

In DNA form, the CDR3 reads TGTGCCAGTAGTATTCCGGGACAGGTAAATGAAGCTTTCTTT. It codes for CASSIPGQVNEAFF. The rearrangement links TRBV19 to TRBJ1-1; 8 positions agree with TRBD1. CDR1 LNHDA and CDR2 SQIVND come from the germline V gene (reference sequence). This CDR3 comprises 14 residues. V dropped 3 bases and J dropped 7; count of bases not matched to a gene: 7. The variable domain in full, completed from reference TRBV19 and TRBJ1-1, reads DGGITQSPKYLFRKEGQNVTLSCEQNLNHDAMYWYRQDPGQGLRLIYYSQIVNDFQKGDIAEGYSVSREKKESFPLTVTSAQKNPTAFYLCASSIPGQVNEAFFGQGTRLTVV.

CDR3 sequence (DNA): TGTGCCAGCACGGCCGGGACAGAAAACACCGGGGAGCTGTTTTTT. Its translation: CASTAGTENTGELFF. The chain uses TRBV7-9 and TRBJ2-2, with TRBD1 matching over 7 bases. Trimming cost V 7 bases and J 2 bases; bases outside gene matches: 7. The CDR3 extends over 15 amino acids. Per the germline V gene, CDR1 is SEHNR and CDR2 is FQNEAQ (reference sequence).